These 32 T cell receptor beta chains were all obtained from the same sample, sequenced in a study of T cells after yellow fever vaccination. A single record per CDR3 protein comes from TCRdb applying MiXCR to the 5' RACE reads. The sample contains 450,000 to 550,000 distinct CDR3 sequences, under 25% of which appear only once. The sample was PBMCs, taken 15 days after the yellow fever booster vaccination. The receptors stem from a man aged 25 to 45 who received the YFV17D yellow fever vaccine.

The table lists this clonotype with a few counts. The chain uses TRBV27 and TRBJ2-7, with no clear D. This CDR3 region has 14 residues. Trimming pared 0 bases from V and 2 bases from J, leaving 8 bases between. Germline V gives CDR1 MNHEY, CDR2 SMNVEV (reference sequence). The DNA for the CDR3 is TGTGCCAGCAGTTTATCGCGCGTCCCCTACGAGCAGTACTTC. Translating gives CASSLSRVPYEQYF.

CDR3: CASSARAGGRVTDTQYF. The DNA of the CDR3 is TGTGCCAGCAGTGCGAGAGCGGGAGGTCGTGTGACAGATACGCAGTATTTT. This sequence joins TRBV28 and TRBJ2-3, with TRBD2 identical over 9 bases. Per the germline V gene, CDR1 is MDHEN and CDR2 is SYDVKM. The CDR3 has 17 amino acids. The trim removed 5 bases at V and 3 bases at J, leaving 12 bases unmatched.

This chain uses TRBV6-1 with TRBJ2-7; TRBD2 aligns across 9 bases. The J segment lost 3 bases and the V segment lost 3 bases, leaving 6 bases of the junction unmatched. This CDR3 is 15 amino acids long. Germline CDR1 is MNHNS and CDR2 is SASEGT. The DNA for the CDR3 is TGTGCCAGCAGTGACAGCGGGAGGACGGTCTACGAGCAGTACTTC. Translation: CASSDSGRTVYEQYF.

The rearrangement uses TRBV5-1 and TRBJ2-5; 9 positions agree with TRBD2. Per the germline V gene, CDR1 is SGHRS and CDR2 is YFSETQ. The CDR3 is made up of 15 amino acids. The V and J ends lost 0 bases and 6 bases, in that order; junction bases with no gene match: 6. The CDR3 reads CASSLEGTSSQTQYF. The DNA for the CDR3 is TGCGCCAGCAGCTTGGAGGGGACTAGCAGTCAGACCCAGTACTTC.

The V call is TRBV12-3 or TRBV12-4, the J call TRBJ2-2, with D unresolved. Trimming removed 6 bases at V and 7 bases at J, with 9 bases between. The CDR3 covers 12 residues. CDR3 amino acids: CASSDVVGELFF. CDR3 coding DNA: TGTGCCAGCAGCGATGTAGTCGGGGAGCTGTTTTTT.

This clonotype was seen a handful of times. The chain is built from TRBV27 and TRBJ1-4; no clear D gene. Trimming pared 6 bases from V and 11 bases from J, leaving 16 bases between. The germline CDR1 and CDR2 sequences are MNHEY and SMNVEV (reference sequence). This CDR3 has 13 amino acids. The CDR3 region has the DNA TGTGCCAGCAGACCGACGGGAATGAGGAAACTGTTTTTT. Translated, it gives CASRPTGMRKLFF.

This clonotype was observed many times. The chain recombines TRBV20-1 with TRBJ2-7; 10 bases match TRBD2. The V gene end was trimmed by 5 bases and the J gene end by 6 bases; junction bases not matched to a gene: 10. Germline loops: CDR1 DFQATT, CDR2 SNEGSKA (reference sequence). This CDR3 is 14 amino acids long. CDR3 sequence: CSAGRGLASSEQYF. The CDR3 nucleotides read TGCAGTGCTGGTCGGGGACTAGCGAGTAGCGAGCAGTACTTC.

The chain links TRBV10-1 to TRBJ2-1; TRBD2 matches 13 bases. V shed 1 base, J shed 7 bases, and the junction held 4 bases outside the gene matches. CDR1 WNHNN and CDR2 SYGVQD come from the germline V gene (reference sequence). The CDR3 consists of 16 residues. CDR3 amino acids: CASSEFSGLAGNEQFF. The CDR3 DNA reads TGCGCCAGCAGTGAGTTCTCGGGACTAGCGGGGAATGAGCAGTTCTTC.

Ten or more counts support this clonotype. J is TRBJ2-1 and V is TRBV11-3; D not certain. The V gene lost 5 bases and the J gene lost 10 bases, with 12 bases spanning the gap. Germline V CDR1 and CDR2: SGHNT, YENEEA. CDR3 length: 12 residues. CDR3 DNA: TGTGCCAGCAGCCTGGGCCCGTGGGAGCAGTTCTTC. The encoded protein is CASSLGPWEQFF.

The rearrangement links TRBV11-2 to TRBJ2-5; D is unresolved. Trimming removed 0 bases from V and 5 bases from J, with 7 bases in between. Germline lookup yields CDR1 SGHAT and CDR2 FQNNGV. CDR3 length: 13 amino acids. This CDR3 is CASSLDYVETQYF. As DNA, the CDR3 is TGTGCCAGCAGCTTAGATTACGTCGAGACCCAGTACTTC.

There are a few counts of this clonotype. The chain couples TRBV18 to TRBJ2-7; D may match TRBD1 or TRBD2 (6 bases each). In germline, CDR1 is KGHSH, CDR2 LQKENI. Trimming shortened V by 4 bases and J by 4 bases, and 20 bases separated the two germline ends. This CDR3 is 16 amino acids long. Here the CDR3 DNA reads TGTGCCAGCTCACACGGGCCGGGGGCGTCGGGATACGAGCAGTACTTC. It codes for CASSHGPGASGYEQYF.

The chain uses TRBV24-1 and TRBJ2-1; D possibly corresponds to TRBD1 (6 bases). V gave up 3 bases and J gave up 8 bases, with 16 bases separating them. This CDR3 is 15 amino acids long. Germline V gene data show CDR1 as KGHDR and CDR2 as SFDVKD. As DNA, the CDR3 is TGTGCCACCAGTGATGCCGGGACAATCGAGGATGAGCAGTTCTTC. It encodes CATSDAGTIEDEQFF.

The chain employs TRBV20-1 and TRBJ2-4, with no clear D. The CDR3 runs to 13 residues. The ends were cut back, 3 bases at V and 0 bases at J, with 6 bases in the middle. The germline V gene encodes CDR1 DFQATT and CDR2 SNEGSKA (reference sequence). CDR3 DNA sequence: TGCAGTGCTAGTCTACTAGCCAAAAACATTCAGTACTTC. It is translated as CSASLLAKNIQYF.

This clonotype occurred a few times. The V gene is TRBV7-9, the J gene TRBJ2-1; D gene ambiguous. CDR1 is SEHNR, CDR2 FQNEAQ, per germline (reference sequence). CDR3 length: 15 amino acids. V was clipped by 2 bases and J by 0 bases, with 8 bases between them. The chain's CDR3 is CASSLNQGSYNEQFF. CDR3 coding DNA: TGTGCCAGCAGCTTAAACCAAGGCTCCTACAATGAGCAGTTCTTC.

The CDR3 sequence: CSVAGSGDTQYF. DNA for the CDR3: TGCAGCGTTGCCGGAAGCGGAGATACGCAGTATTTT. The rearrangement links TRBV29-1 to TRBJ2-3; possible D gene TRBD2, 5 bases. CDR1 is SQVTM, CDR2 ANQGSEA, per germline. Trimming took off 4 bases at V and 5 bases at J, with 10 bases between the two ends. This CDR3 comprises 12 residues.

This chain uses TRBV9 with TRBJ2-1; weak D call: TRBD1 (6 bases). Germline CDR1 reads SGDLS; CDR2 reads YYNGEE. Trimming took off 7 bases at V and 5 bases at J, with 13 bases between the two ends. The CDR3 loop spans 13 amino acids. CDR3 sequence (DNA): TGTGCCAGCGGTACAGGGAAGAACAATGAGCAGTTCTTC. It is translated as CASGTGKNNEQFF.

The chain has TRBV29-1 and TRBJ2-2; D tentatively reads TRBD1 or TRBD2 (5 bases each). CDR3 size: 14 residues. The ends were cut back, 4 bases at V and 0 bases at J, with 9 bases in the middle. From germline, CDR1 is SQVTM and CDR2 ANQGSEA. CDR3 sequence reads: CSVGGTTNTGELFF. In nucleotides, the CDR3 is TGCAGCGTTGGAGGGACCACGAACACCGGGGAGCTGTTTTTT.

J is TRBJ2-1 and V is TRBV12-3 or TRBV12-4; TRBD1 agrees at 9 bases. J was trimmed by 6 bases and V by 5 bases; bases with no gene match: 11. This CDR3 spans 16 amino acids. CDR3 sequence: CASSNAGTGILNEQFF. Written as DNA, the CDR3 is TGTGCCAGCAGTAACGCCGGGACAGGGATTCTCAATGAGCAGTTCTTC.

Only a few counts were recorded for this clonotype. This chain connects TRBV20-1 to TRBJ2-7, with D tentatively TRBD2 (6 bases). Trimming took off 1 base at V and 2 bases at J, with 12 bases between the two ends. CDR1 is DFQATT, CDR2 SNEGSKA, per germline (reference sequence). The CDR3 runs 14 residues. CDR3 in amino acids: CSARVSSGAYEQYF. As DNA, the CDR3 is TGCAGTGCTAGAGTGAGTAGCGGAGCCTACGAGCAGTACTTC.

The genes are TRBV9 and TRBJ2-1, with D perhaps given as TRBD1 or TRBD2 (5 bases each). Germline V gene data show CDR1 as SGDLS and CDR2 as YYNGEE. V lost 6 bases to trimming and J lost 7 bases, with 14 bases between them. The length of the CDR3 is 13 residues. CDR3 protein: CASTRRDQNEQFF. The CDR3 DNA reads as TGTGCCAGCACAAGAAGGGACCAGAATGAGCAGTTCTTC.

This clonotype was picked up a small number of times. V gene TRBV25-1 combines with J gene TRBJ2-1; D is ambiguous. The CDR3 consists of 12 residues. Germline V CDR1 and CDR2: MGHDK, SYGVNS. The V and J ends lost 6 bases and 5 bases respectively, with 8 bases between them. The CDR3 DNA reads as TGTGCCAGCAGGGCAGTCAACAATGAGCAGTTCTTC. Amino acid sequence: CASRAVNNEQFF.

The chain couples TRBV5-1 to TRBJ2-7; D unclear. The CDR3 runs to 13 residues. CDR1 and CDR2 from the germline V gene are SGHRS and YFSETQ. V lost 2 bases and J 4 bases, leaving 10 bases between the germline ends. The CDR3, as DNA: TGCGCCAGCAGCTTCTCGTCCATATACGAGCAGTACTTC. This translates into CASSFSSIYEQYF.

In DNA, the CDR3 is TGTGCCAGCAGCTTAGATAGGGAAATCAATGAGCAGTTCTTC. Protein sequence: CASSLDREINEQFF. The chain couples TRBV7-2 to TRBJ2-1; D remains ambiguous. Germline CDR1 is SGHTA and CDR2 is FQGNSA. Between the trimmed V and J ends, which lost 1 base and 6 bases, there was a span of 10 bases. This CDR3 region has 14 residues.

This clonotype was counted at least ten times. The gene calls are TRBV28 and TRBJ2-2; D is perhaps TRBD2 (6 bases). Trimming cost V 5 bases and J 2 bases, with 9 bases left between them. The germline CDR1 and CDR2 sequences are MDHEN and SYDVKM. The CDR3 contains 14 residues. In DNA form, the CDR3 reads TGTGCCAGCAGTGGCGGGGCCAACACCGGGGAGCTGTTTTTT. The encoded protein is CASSGGANTGELFF.

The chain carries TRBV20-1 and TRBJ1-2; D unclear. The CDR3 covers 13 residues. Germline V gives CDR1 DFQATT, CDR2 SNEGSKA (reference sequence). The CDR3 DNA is TGCAGCCCAAAAACCGGGCCGGCAGGCGGCTACACCTTC. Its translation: CSPKTGPAGGYTF.

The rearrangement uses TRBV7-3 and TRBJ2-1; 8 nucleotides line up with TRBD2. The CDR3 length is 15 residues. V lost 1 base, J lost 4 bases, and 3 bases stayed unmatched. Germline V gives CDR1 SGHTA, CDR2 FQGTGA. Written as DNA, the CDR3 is TGTGCCAGCAGCTTAAGTAGCGGGAAATACAATGAGCAGTTCTTC. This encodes CASSLSSGKYNEQFF.

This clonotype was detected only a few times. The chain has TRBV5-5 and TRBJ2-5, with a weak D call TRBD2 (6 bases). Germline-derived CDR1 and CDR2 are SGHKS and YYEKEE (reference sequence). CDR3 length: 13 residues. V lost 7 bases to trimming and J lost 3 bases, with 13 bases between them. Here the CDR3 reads CASELGGEETQYF. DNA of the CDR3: TGTGCCAGCGAATTGGGGGGAGAAGAGACCCAGTACTTC.

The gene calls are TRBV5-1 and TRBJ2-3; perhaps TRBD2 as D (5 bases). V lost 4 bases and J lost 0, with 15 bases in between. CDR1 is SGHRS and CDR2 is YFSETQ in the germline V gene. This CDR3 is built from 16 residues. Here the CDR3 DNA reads TGCGCCAGCAGCCTGGGGAGTTCGGGCAGCACAGATACGCAGTATTTT. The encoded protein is CASSLGSSGSTDTQYF.

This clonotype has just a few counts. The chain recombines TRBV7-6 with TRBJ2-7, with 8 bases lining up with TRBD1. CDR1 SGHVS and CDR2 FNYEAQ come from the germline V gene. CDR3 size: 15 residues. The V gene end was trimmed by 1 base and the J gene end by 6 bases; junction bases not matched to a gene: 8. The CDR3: CASSLDTQGAVEQYF. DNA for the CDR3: TGTGCCAGCAGCTTAGATACCCAGGGGGCCGTCGAGCAGTACTTC.

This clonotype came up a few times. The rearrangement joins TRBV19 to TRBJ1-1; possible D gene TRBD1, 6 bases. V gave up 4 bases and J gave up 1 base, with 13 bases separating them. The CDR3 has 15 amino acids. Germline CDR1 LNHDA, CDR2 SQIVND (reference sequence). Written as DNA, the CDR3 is TGTGCCAGTAGTAGGACCCCGGGGGCGAACACTGAAGCTTTCTTT. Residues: CASSRTPGANTEAFF.

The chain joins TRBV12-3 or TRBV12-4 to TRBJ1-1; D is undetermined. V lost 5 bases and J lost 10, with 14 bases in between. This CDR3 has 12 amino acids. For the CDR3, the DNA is TGTGCCAGCAGTACTCCGAATAGTGCAGCTTTCTTT. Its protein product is CASSTPNSAAFF.

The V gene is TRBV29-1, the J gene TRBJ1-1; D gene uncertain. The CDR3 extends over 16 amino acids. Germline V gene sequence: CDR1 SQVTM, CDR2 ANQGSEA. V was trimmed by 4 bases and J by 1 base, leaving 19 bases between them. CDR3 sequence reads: CSVGAPGLATNTEAFF. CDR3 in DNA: TGCAGCGTTGGTGCCCCGGGCCTAGCGACGAACACTGAAGCTTTCTTT. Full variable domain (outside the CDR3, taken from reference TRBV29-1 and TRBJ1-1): SAVISQKPSRDICQRGTSLTIQCQVDSQVTMMFWYRQQPGQSLTLIATANQGSEATYESGFVIDKFPISRPNLTFSTLTVSNMSPEDSSIYLCSVGAPGLATNTEAFFGQGTRLTVV.